The T cell receptor (beta chain) described here comes from a study of CD4 T cells in relation to SARS-CoV-2 and coronaviruses. As for the study in general: After roughly eleven days of antigen culture, PBMC TCR beta CDR3s were sequenced. Regarding the study as a whole: No crossreactivity against non-spike viral proteins was tested here.

Unexposed donor CD4+ T cells date from about 2011-2019, before the COVID-19 pandemic. Isolation of CD4+ T cells took place after 10 days in culture. Fresh IL-2 medium replaced half the medium on days 3 and 7. Germline values: CDR1 SGDLS, CDR2 YYNGEE. This CDR3 is 14 amino acids long. V was pared by 0 bases and J by 3 bases, with 9 bases between. Sequencing was performed with immunoSEQ multiplex PCR; in TCRdb, only in-frame clones are kept and a portion is missing. The table includes some 22,000 clones, roughly 72% detected once. Comments on this clone: Its specificity is not known.

This TCR was recovered from a human donor in good health. The gene calls are TRBV9 and TRBJ1-2; D is uncertain. The material sequenced was CD4+ T cells from PBMCs, cultured in vitro. The CDR3 DNA sequence: TGTGCCAGCAGCGTAGTTGGGCAGCACTATGGCTACACCTTC. It specifies CASSVVGQHYGYTF.